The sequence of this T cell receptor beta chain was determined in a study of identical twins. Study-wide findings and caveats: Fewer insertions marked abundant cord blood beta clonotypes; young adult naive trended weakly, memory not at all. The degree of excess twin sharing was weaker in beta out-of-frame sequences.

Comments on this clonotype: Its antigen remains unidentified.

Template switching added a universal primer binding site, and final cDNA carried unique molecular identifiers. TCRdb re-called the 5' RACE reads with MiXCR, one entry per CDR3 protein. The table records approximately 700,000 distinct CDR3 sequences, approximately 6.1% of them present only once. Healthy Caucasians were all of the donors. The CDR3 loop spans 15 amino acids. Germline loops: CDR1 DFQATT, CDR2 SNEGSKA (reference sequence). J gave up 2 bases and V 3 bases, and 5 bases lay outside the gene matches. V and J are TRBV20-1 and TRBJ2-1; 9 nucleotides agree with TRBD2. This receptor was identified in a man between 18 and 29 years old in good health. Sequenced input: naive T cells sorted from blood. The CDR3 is CSARVAGGPYNEQFF. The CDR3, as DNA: TGCAGTGCTAGGGTGGCGGGAGGGCCCTACAATGAGCAGTTCTTC.